These 3 T cell receptor beta chains were sequenced from one sample in a study of shared clonotypes between healthy human individuals. Produced via immunoSEQ multiplex PCR; TCRdb's table is partial and in-frame only. The sample has around 2.1 million clones, 85% to 95% seen once. Naive CD8 cells lacked CD45RO and underwent positive selection for CCR7, leaving out terminally differentiated effector memory CD45RA+ cells. Sequenced material: naive CD8+ T cells from PBMCs. These receptors were taken from a young man in good health. Some clones in this sample may be carry-over from other donors' samples.

The chain carries TRBV27 and TRBJ2-7; D remains unclear. The germline V gene has CDR1 MNHEY and CDR2 SMNVEV (reference sequence). The CDR3 consists of 13 residues. Trimming removed 5 bases from V and 7 bases from J, with 15 bases in between. The CDR3 DNA reads TGTGCCAGCAGTGAGAGGCCTTTTTATGAGCAGTACTTC. Residues: CASSERPFYEQYF.

Concerning this clone: At one of its ends the junction is not consistent with the germline gene, which may arise from a read error. The chain recombines TRBV5-3 with TRBJ2-7; D is perhaps TRBD2 (6 bases). TRBV5-3 is placed among ORFs of uncertain function. The CDR3 sequence is 11 residues long. CDR3 bases: TGTGCCAGAAGCTGCCAGCCGGGACTTCATTTC. It encodes CARSCQPGLHF.

This clone showed up just once. This chain joins TRBV6-5 and TRBJ2-5; D remains ambiguous. Trimming shortened V by 0 bases and J by 4 bases, and 15 bases separated the two germline ends. Germline-derived CDR1 and CDR2 are MNHEY and SVGAGI. The CDR3 has 16 amino acids. The CDR3 coding sequence is TGTGCCAGCAGTTACTCCTCCATCCCTGCTAGAGAGACCCAGTACTTC. The encoded protein is CASSYSSIPARETQYF.